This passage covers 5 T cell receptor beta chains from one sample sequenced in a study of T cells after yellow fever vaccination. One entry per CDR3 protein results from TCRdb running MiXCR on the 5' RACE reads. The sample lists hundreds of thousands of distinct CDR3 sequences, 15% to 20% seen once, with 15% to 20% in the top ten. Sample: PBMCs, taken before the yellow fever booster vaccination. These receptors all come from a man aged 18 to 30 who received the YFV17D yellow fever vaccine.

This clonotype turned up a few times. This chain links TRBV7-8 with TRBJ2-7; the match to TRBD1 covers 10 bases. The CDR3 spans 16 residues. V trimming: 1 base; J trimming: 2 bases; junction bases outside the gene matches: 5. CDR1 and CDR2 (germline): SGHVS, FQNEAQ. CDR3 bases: TGTGCCAGCAGCTTAGGAACGGGACAGGGGACCTACGAGCAGTACGTC. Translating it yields CASSLGTGQGTYEQYV.

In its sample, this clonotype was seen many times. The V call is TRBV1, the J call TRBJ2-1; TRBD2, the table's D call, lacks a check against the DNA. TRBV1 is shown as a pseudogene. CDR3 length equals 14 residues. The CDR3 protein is CTSSLGTPVEGQFF. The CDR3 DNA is TGCACCAGCAGCCTGGGGACTCCGGTCGAGGGGCAGTTCTTC.

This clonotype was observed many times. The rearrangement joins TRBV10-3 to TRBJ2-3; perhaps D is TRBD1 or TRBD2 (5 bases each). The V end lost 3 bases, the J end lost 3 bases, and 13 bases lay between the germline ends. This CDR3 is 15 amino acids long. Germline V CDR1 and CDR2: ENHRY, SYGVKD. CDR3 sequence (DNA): TGTGCCATCAGTGATGCAGGGACCAAAACAGATACGCAGTATTTT. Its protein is CAISDAGTKTDTQYF.

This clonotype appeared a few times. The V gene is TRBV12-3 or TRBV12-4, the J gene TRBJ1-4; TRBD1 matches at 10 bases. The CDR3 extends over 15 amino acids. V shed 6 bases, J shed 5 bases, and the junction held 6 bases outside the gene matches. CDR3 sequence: CASSSGQGGNEKLFF. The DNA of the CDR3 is TGTGCCAGCAGCTCCGGACAGGGGGGAAATGAAAAACTGTTTTTT.

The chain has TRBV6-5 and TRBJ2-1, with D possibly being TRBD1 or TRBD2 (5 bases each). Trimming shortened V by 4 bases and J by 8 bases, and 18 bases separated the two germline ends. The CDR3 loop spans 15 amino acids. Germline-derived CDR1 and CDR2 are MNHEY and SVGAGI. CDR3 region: CASSSSGSSQDEQFF. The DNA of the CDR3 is TGTGCCAGCAGTTCGTCAGGGAGTAGTCAGGATGAGCAGTTCTTC.